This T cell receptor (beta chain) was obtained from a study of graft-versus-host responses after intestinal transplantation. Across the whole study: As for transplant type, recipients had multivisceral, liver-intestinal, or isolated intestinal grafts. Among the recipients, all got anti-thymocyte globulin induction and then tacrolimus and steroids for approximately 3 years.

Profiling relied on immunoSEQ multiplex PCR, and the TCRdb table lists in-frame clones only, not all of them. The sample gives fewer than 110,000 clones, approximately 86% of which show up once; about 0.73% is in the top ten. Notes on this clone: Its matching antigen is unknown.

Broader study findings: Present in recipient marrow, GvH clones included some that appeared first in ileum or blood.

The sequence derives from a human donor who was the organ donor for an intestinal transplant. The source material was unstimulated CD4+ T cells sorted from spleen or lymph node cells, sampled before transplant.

In nucleotides, the CDR3 is TGTGCCAGCAGCACCCCGCCGGGCGGTAAACTGTTTTTT. Amino acids: CASSTPPGGKLFF. The chain combines TRBV11-3 with TRBJ1-4; D uncertain. Germline V CDR1 and CDR2: SGHNT, YENEEA. Trimming took 5 bases from V and 11 from J, leaving 15 bases between them. CDR3 size: 13 residues.